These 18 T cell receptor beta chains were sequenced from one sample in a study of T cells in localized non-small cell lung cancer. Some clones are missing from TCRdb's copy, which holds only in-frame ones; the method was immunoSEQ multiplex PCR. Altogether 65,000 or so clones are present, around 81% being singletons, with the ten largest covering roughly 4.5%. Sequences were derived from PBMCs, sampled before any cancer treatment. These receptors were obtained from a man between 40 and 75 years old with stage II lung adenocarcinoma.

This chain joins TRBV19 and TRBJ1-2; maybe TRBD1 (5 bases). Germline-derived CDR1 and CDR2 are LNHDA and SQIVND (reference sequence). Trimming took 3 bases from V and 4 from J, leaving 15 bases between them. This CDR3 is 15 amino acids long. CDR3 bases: TGTGCCAGTAGTATTCAGAATTTAGGGGTCTATGGCTACACCTTC. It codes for CASSIQNLGVYGYTF.

CDR3 region: CASRPPGQGVGELFF. In DNA, the CDR3 is TGTGCCAGCAGGCCTCCGGGACAGGGGGTCGGGGAGCTGTTTTTT. The chain has TRBV2 and TRBJ2-2; 11 positions agree with TRBD1. This CDR3 has 15 amino acids. Germline assignment: CDR1 SNHLY and CDR2 FYNNEI. V was clipped by 6 bases and J by 7 bases; unmatched bases: 7.

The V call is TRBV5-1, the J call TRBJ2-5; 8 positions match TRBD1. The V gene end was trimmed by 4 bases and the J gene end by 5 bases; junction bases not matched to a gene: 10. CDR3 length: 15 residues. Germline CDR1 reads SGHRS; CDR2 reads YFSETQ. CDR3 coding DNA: TGCGCCAGCAGCGCGAGTCAGGGGGCCGGGGAGACCCAGTACTTC. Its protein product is CASSASQGAGETQYF.

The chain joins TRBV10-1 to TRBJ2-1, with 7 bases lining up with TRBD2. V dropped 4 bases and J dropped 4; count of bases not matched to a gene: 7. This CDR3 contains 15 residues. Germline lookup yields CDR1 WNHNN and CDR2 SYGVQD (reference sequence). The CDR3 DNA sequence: TGCGCCAGCAGTGTTTTCGGCGGGAGTTACAATGAGCAGTTCTTC. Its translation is CASSVFGGSYNEQFF.

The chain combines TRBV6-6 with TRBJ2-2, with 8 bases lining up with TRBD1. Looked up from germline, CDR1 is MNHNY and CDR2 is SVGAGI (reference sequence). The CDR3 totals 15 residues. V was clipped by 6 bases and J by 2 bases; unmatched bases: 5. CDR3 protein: CASRSGQGNTGELFF. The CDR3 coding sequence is TGTGCCAGCAGATCAGGACAGGGAAACACCGGGGAGCTGTTTTTT.

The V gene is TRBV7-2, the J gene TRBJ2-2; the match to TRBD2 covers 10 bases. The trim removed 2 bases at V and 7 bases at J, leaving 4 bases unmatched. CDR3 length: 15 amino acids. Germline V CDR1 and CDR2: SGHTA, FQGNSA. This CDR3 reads CASSLSGRADGELFF. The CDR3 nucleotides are TGTGCCAGCAGCTTAAGCGGGAGGGCCGACGGGGAGCTGTTTTTT.

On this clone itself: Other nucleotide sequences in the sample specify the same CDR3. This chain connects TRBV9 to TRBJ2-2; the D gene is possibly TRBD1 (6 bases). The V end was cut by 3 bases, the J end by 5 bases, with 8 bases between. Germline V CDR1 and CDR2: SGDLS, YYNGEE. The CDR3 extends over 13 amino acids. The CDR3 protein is CASSGTVTGELFF. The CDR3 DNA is TGTGCCAGCAGCGGGACAGTGACCGGGGAGCTGTTTTTT. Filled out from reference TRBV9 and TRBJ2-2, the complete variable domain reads DSGVTQTPKHLITATGQRVTLRCSPRSGDLSVYWYQQSLDQGLQFLIQYYNGEERAKGNILERFSAQQFPDLHSELNLSSLELGDSALYFCASSGTVTGELFFGEGSRLTVL.

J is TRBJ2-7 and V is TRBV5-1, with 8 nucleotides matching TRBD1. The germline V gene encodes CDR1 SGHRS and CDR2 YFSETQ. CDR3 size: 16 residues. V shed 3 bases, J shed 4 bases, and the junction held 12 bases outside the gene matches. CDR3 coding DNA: TGCGCCAGCAGCTCTTACCTTCGGACAGGGCAGTACGAGCAGTACTTC. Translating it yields CASSSYLRTGQYEQYF.

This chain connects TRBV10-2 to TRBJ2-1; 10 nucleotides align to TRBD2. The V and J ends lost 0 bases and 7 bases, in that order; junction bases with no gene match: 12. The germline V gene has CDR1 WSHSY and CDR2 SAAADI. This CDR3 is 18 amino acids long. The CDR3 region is CASSESWLAGASGNEQFF. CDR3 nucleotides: TGCGCCAGCAGTGAGTCATGGCTAGCGGGAGCCTCTGGAAATGAGCAGTTCTTC.

This CDR3 reads CASSVTSGRINEQFF. The DNA for the CDR3 is TGTGCCAGCAGCGTTACTAGCGGGAGGATCAATGAGCAGTTCTTC. The chain employs TRBV9 and TRBJ2-1; TRBD2 matches at 12 bases. CDR1 and CDR2 from the germline V gene are SGDLS and YYNGEE. V lost 2 bases and J lost 6; bases outside the gene matches: 3. The CDR3 covers 15 residues.

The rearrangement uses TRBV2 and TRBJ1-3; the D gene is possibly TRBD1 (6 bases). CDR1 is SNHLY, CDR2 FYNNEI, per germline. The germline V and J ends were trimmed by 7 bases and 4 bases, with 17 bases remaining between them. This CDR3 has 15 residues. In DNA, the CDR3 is TGTGCCAGCACTATCTCTACAGGGCGCGGAAACACCATATATTTT. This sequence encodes CASTISTGRGNTIYF.

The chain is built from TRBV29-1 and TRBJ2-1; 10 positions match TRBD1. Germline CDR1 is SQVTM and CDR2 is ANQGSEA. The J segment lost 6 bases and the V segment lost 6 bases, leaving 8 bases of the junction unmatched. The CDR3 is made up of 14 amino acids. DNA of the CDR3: TGCAGCGTCGAGGGACAGGGGCGGACCAATGAGCAGTTCTTC. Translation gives CSVEGQGRTNEQFF.

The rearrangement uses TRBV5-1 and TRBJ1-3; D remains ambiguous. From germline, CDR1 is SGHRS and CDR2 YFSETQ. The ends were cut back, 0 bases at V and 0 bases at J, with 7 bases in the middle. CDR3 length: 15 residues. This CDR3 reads CASSLDGYSGNTIYF. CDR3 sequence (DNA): TGCGCCAGCAGCTTGGACGGATACTCTGGAAACACCATATATTTT.

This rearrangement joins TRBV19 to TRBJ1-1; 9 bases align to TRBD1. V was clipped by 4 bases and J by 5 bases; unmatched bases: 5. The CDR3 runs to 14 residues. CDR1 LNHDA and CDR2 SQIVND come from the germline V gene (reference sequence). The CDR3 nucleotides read TGTGCCAGTAGTAGCACAGGGGGCAGGACTGAAGCTTTCTTT. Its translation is CASSSTGGRTEAFF.

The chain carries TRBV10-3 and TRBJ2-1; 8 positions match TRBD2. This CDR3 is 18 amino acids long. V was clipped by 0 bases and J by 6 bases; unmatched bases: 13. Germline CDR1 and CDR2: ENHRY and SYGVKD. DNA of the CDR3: TGTGCCATCAGTGAGTCGATGGGCAGCGGGAGTGGGGGCAATGAGCAGTTCTTC. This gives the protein CAISESMGSGSGGNEQFF.

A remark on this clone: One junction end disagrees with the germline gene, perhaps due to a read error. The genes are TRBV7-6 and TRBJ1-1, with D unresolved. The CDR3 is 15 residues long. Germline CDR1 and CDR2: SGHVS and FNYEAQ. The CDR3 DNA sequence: TGTGCCAGCAGCCGCGAACACGGGGTGAAGACTGAAGCTTTCTTT. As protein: CASSREHGVKTEAFF.

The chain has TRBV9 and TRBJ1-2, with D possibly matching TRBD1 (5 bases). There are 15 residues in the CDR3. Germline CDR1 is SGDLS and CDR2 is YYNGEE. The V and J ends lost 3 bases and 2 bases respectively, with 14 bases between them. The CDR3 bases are TGTGCCAGCAGCGCGGACGTGGGGGGGAACTATGGCTACACCTTC. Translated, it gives CASSADVGGNYGYTF.

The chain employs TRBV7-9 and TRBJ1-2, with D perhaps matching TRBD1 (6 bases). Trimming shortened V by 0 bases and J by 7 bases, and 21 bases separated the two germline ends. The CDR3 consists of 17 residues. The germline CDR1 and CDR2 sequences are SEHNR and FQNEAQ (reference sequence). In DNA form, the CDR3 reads TGTGCCAGCAGCTTAGCGCCTCGAGGCAACAGGGCTACTGGCTACACCTTC. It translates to CASSLAPRGNRATGYTF.